The 31 T cell receptor beta chains given below trace back to one sample, sequenced in a study of OX40 agonist ivuxolimab in advanced cancers. Clones were read by immunoSEQ multiplex PCR, and TCRdb kept only the in-frame ones, dropping some. The sample shows around 79,000 clones, about 92% of them seen only once. Sample: CD4+ or CD8+ T cells sorted from blood, taken in a trial of the OX40 agonist ivuxolimab. Source of these receptors: an adult with an advanced solid tumor such as melanoma, head and neck, liver or kidney cancer.

V usage is TRBV27 and J usage is TRBJ2-1; 11 bases line up with TRBD1. Per the germline V gene, CDR1 is MNHEY and CDR2 is SMNVEV (reference sequence). The CDR3 is 15 residues long. J lost 3 bases, V lost 3 bases, and 1 base had no gene match. The CDR3 protein is CASSFGTGGYNEQFF. CDR3 bases: TGTGCCAGCAGTTTCGGGACAGGGGGCTACAATGAGCAGTTCTTC.

V gene TRBV6-1 combines with J gene TRBJ2-3; 8 nucleotides line up with TRBD1. The germline gives CDR1 MNHNS, CDR2 SASEGT. V lost 6 bases to trimming and J lost 1 base; unmatched junction nucleotides: 6. The CDR3 has 15 residues. CDR3 in amino acids: CASRLETGGTDTQYF. In nucleotides, the CDR3 is TGTGCCAGCAGGCTGGAGACAGGGGGCACAGATACGCAGTATTTT.

The J gene is TRBJ2-1, the V gene TRBV23-1, with D perhaps given as TRBD1 or TRBD2 (6 bases each). TRBV23-1 is flagged as an ORF with uncertain function. V was trimmed by 1 base and J by 4 bases, leaving 14 bases between them. This CDR3 has 16 residues. The CDR3 coding sequence is TGCGCCAGCAGTCAATACGGGGGCCGATTTTACAATGAGCAGTTCTTC. It codes for CASSQYGGRFYNEQFF.

A single count supports this clone. The chain has TRBV5-5 and TRBJ2-1; D might be TRBD2 (6 bases). Trimming pared 4 bases from V and 8 bases from J, leaving 10 bases between. In germline, CDR1 is SGHKS, CDR2 YYEKEE (reference sequence). This CDR3 has 12 residues. The CDR3 nucleotides read TGTGCCAGCAGCCCAGGGACTGATGAGCAGTTCTTC. As protein: CASSPGTDEQFF.

The gene calls are TRBV29-1 and TRBJ2-7, with D perhaps matching TRBD1 or TRBD2 (5 bases each). Germline-derived CDR1 and CDR2 are SQVTM and ANQGSEA. This CDR3 is built from 13 residues. Trimming took 6 bases from V and 4 from J, leaving 16 bases between them. CDR3 DNA: TGCAGCGTGCGCTTGGGCAGGGAGTACGAGCAGTACTTC. Protein product: CSVRLGREYEQYF.

This chain joins TRBV16 and TRBJ2-1; D not certain. V dropped 4 bases and J dropped 2 bases, with 6 bases sitting between them. The CDR3 is 13 residues long. CDR1 and CDR2 from the germline V gene are KGHSY and FQNENV. CDR3 loop: CASSPAAYNEQFF. The CDR3 region has the DNA TGTGCCAGCAGCCCCGCCGCCTACAATGAGCAGTTCTTC. The full variable domain, with the rest looked up from reference TRBV16 and TRBJ2-1, is GEEVAQTPKHLVRGEGQKAKLYCAPIKGHSYVFWYQQVLKNEFKFLISFQNENVFDETGMPKERFSAKCLPNSPCSLEIQATKLEDSAVYFCASSPAAYNEQFFGPGTRLTVL.

This CDR3 reads CASSPLGVAGSSYNSPLHF. The CDR3, as DNA: TGTGCCAGCAGCCCCCTCGGGGTCGCGGGAAGCTCCTATAATTCACCCCTCCACTTT. The rearrangement links TRBV9 to TRBJ1-6; D unclear. CDR3 size: 19 residues. Germline V gives CDR1 SGDLS, CDR2 YYNGEE. Between the trimmed V and J ends, which lost 4 bases and 0 bases, there was a span of 20 bases.

This chain uses TRBV9 with TRBJ1-2; D gene unclear. The length of the CDR3 is 13 residues. Per germline, CDR1 SGDLS and CDR2 YYNGEE. Trimming took 3 bases from V and 4 from J, leaving 10 bases between them. The CDR3: CASSEAGGYGYTF. For the CDR3, the DNA is TGTGCCAGCAGCGAGGCGGGAGGCTATGGCTACACCTTC.

This clone was detected only once. The V and J genes are TRBV5-4 and TRBJ2-1, with D unresolved. This CDR3 has 16 amino acids. From germline, CDR1 is SGHNT and CDR2 YYREEE (reference sequence). The V end lost 1 base, the J end lost 0 bases, and 11 bases lay between the germline ends. The CDR3: CASSLWQESSYNEQFF. The DNA for the CDR3 is TGTGCCAGCAGCTTGTGGCAGGAGAGCTCCTACAATGAGCAGTTCTTC.

The table lists this clone with a few counts. The chain carries TRBV25-1 and TRBJ2-6, with D uncertain. There are 17 residues in the CDR3. Germline lookup yields CDR1 MGHDK and CDR2 SYGVNS. CDR3 loop: CAPVPFLEVSGANVLTF. The CDR3 nucleotides are TGTGCACCTGTACCTTTTTTAGAGGTCTCTGGGGCCAACGTCCTGACTTTC.

This chain connects TRBV6-6 to TRBJ2-1; D possibly corresponds to TRBD1 (5 bases). V was pared by 3 bases and J by 2 bases, with 11 bases between. This CDR3 has 15 residues. Germline CDR1 is MNHNY and CDR2 is SVGAGI (reference sequence). This CDR3 reads CASSYPGAAYNEQFF. The CDR3 DNA reads as TGTGCCAGCAGTTATCCTGGGGCGGCCTACAATGAGCAGTTCTTC.

The chain carries TRBV13 and TRBJ2-2, with D unresolved. This CDR3 is 11 amino acids long. The V end was cut by 5 bases, the J end by 8 bases, with 6 bases between. Germline lookup yields CDR1 PRHDT and CDR2 FYEKMQ (reference sequence). The CDR3 here is CASSQGGELFF. CDR3 bases: TGTGCCAGCAGCCAAGGGGGGGAGCTGTTTTTT.

V gene TRBV11-2 combines with J gene TRBJ1-2; the D is unclear. Trimming cost V 2 bases and J 4 bases, with 8 bases left between them. The germline CDR1 and CDR2 sequences are SGHAT and FQNNGV. The length of the CDR3 is 13 residues. CDR3 DNA: TGTGCCAGCAGCTTAAGCCCAGGCTATGGCTACACCTTC. Protein: CASSLSPGYGYTF.

The V and J genes are TRBV13 and TRBJ2-1; D remains ambiguous. The length of the CDR3 is 12 residues. The germline gives CDR1 PRHDT, CDR2 FYEKMQ (reference sequence). Trimming cost V 7 bases and J 6 bases, with 10 bases left between them. The CDR3 protein is CASTLRGNEQFF. The CDR3 coding sequence is TGTGCCAGCACCCTTCGTGGCAATGAGCAGTTCTTC.

The chain's CDR3 is CASSPGTSGTNTDTQYF. CDR3 coding DNA: TGTGCCAGCAGCCCCGGGACTAGCGGGACTAACACAGATACGCAGTATTTT. The J gene is TRBJ2-3, the V gene TRBV7-9; 13 bases agree with TRBD2. The CDR3 length is 17 residues. Trimming removed 5 bases from V and 2 bases from J; junction bases left unmatched: 7. Per the germline V gene, CDR1 is SEHNR and CDR2 is FQNEAQ (reference sequence).

The chain joins TRBV7-9 to TRBJ1-4; 8 bases line up with TRBD1. Germline V gene sequence: CDR1 SEHNR, CDR2 FQNEAQ (reference sequence). The CDR3 is 15 amino acids. V lost 6 bases and J lost 4; bases outside the gene matches: 7. The CDR3 DNA follows: TGTGCCAGCAGGAAGACAGGGGATGGTAATGAAAAACTGTTTTTT. It is translated as CASRKTGDGNEKLFF.

This clone is a singleton in its sample. The rearrangement joins TRBV6-5 to TRBJ1-1, with 7 nucleotides matching TRBD1. The ends lost 6 bases at V and 3 bases at J; junction bases unmatched: 7. In germline, CDR1 is MNHEY, CDR2 SVGAGI. The CDR3 extends over 14 amino acids. The CDR3 region is CASSPRTGHTEAFF. CDR3 nucleotides: TGTGCCAGCAGCCCTCGGACAGGACACACTGAAGCTTTCTTT.

The chain uses TRBV6-1 and TRBJ2-7; D gene uncertain. CDR3 size: 11 residues. Germline-derived CDR1 and CDR2 are MNHNS and SASEGT. V was shortened by 6 bases and J by 3 bases, with 6 bases between the two germline ends. In DNA form, the CDR3 reads TGTGCCAGCAGCCCGAACTACGAGCAGTACTTC. The encoded protein is CASSPNYEQYF.

The rearrangement links TRBV27 to TRBJ1-5; D may be TRBD1 (6 bases). V gave up 8 bases and J gave up 7 bases, with 21 bases separating them. CDR3 size: 15 residues. Germline CDR1 and CDR2: MNHEY and SMNVEV (reference sequence). As DNA, the CDR3 is TGTGCCAGCTCAAGGGGGGGAGGGAGCGGCCAGCCCCAGCATTTT. This encodes CASSRGGGSGQPQHF.

The chain has TRBV7-6 and TRBJ2-3, with TRBD2 matching over 12 bases. The CDR3 totals 16 residues. Germline CDR1 SGHVS, CDR2 FNYEAQ. The ends lost 2 bases at V and 5 bases at J; junction bases unmatched: 5. The CDR3 is CASSLTSGGRGDTQYF. CDR3 sequence (DNA): TGTGCCAGCAGCTTAACTAGCGGGGGGCGGGGAGATACGCAGTATTTT. Drawing the rest from reference TRBV7-6 and TRBJ2-3, the complete variable domain is GAGVSQSPRYKVTKRGQDVALRCDPISGHVSLYWYRQALGQGPEFLTYFNYEAQQDKSGLPNDRFSAERPEGSISTLTIQRTEQRDSAMYRCASSLTSGGRGDTQYFGPGTRLTVL.

This clone is a singleton in its sample. The chain joins TRBV27 to TRBJ2-7, with D perhaps assigned TRBD1 or TRBD2 (5 bases each). V lost 5 bases and J 1 base, leaving 18 bases between the germline ends. There are 16 residues in the CDR3. The V gene's germline CDR1 is MNHEY and CDR2 SMNVEV (reference sequence). CDR3 sequence: CASSPSTGTESYEQYF. In DNA form, the CDR3 reads TGTGCCAGCAGTCCCTCGACCGGGACGGAATCCTACGAGCAGTACTTC.

V is TRBV5-1 and J is TRBJ1-4, with D hard to call. The germline V and J ends were trimmed by 2 bases and 13 bases, with 18 bases remaining between them. Germline CDR1 is SGHRS and CDR2 is YFSETQ. The CDR3 is 14 residues long. This CDR3 reads CASSFGERPQRLFF. The CDR3 coding sequence is TGCGCCAGCAGCTTCGGCGAACGGCCGCAGAGACTGTTTTTT.

The rearrangement links TRBV4-3 to TRBJ2-1, with TRBD2 matching over 8 bases. J gave up 7 bases and V 2 bases, and 7 bases lay outside the gene matches. Germline assignment: CDR1 LGHNA and CDR2 YSLEER. This CDR3 contains 15 residues. The CDR3 DNA reads as TGCGCCAGCAGCCAAAATCCCAGCGGGGGTAATGAGCAGTTCTTC. It yields the protein CASSQNPSGGNEQFF.

This rearrangement joins TRBV9 to TRBJ1-2, with 9 bases matching TRBD1. CDR1 is SGDLS and CDR2 is YYNGEE in the germline V gene. The CDR3 is 17 residues long. J gave up 5 bases and V 5 bases, and 16 bases lay outside the gene matches. CDR3 protein: CASRDLGQGVTPYGYTF. CDR3 in DNA: TGTGCCAGCAGGGACTTGGGACAGGGAGTCACCCCTTATGGCTACACCTTC.

The V and J genes are TRBV25-1 and TRBJ2-3, with D hard to call. CDR1 MGHDK and CDR2 SYGVNS come from the germline V gene. The CDR3 is 13 amino acids. V lost 3 bases to trimming and J lost 5 bases, with 9 bases between them. CDR3 DNA: TGTGCCAGCAGTGATTCCGCGGTAGATACGCAGTATTTT. It is translated as CASSDSAVDTQYF.

The rearrangement links TRBV27 to TRBJ2-1; D is unresolved. V lost 4 bases and J lost 7, with 8 bases in between. Germline V gene lookup returns CDR1 MNHEY and CDR2 SMNVEV (reference sequence). The CDR3 runs to 12 residues. Here the CDR3 reads CASSSAGNEQFF. The DNA of the CDR3 is TGTGCCAGCAGTTCGGCTGGGAATGAGCAGTTCTTC.

The genes are TRBV7-3 and TRBJ1-4, with D unclear. V was shortened by 2 bases and J by 7 bases, with 23 bases between the two germline ends. The germline V gene has CDR1 SGHTA and CDR2 FQGTGA. CDR3 length: 18 residues. CDR3 bases: TGTGCCAGCAGCTTACCCCTCCCCGCGGAGGGAGGTCCTGAAAAACTGTTTTTT. Its protein product is CASSLPLPAEGGPEKLFF.

This rearrangement joins TRBV19 to TRBJ2-7; D is unresolved. The germline CDR1 and CDR2 sequences are LNHDA and SQIVND (reference sequence). The CDR3 totals 13 residues. The V gene lost 3 bases and the J gene lost 3 bases, with 9 bases spanning the gap. The CDR3 sequence is CASSMAVFYEQYF. The CDR3 DNA follows: TGTGCCAGTAGTATGGCAGTATTCTACGAGCAGTACTTC.

The CDR3 protein is CASSGGTGEKLFF. The CDR3 nucleotides are TGTGCCAGCAGTGGGGGTACAGGTGAAAAACTGTTTTTT. This chain connects TRBV2 to TRBJ1-4, with TRBD1 as a possible D gene (5 bases). The CDR3 spans 13 residues. V lost 4 bases and J lost 7, with 10 bases in between. Germline CDR1 is SNHLY and CDR2 is FYNNEI.

The chain is built from TRBV7-9 and TRBJ1-1; 7 positions agree with TRBD1. Per germline, CDR1 SEHNR and CDR2 FQNEAQ (reference sequence). This CDR3 spans 15 amino acids. After removal of 5 bases from V and 6 bases from J, the junction contained 12 bases not matched to a gene. The CDR3 sequence is CASSTPLGRGSEAFF. Written as DNA, the CDR3 is TGTGCCAGCAGCACCCCCTTGGGCAGGGGGTCTGAAGCTTTCTTT.

A word on this clone: Other nucleotide sequences in the sample specify the same CDR3. The genes are TRBV14 and TRBJ2-7, with TRBD2 matching 7 bases. The CDR3 is 13 residues long. J gave up 3 bases and V 3 bases, and 2 bases lay outside the gene matches. Germline V gene lookup returns CDR1 SGHDN and CDR2 FVKESK. The CDR3 is CASSQGGFYEQYF. In nucleotides, the CDR3 is TGTGCCAGCAGCCAGGGGGGGTTCTACGAGCAGTACTTC.